The clone carrying this TCR beta chain was seen at least ten times. What it binds is unknown. The time point was: newly diagnosed GD, antithyroid drugs for less than 3 months. TCR sequences were obtained from RNA taken from PBMCs. Assembly of TCR beta libraries relied on iRepertoire HTBI primers together with Arm-PCR of CDR3 regions. Via MiXCR, TCRdb re-called the multiplex PCR reads, giving one row per CDR3 protein. Of some 410,000 distinct CDR3 sequences in the sample, roughly 17% were seen once. The data are from a study of regulatory T cells in long-lasting Graves disease. Findings of the study overall: Persistent cases of Graves' showed reduced TCR diversity relative to newly diagnosed patients.

These data were also filed under a second study, of T cells in Graves' hyperthyroidism and ophthalmopathy.

The TCR comes from a woman in her 30s with Graves disease. The starting material was peripheral blood mononuclear cells (PBMCs), obtained at new diagnosis, from a patient treated with antithyroid drugs.

The CDR3: CASSFTTVSQPQHF. DNA of the CDR3: TGTGCCAGCAGTTTCACGACTGTCTCTCAGCCCCAGCATTTT. This sequence joins TRBV12-3 or TRBV12-4 and TRBJ1-5; D not certain. The CDR3 has 14 residues. Trimming removed 3 bases at V and 6 bases at J, with 12 bases between.